This T cell receptor (beta chain) was profiled in a study of T cell repertoires in cytomegalovirus infection. Study at large: As its CMV epitopes, the study selected recently identified HLA-C-restricted and well-studied HLA-B-restricted targets. Evidence of both CMV infection and a matching HLA type came from public TCR beta signatures.

Study-level results: Ex vivo responses were dominated by HLA-C-restricted CMV-specific TCR beta clonotypes. Identification of carriers of CMV plus the relevant HLA was performed using cumulative public TCR beta family frequency.

Notes on this clonotype: Antigen: not known.

TCRdb reanalysed the reads using MiXCR and keeps one entry per CDR3 protein. Altogether about 180,000 distinct CDR3 sequences are present, about 20% being singletons, with the ten largest covering 20% to 30%. The source of this sequence is a human donor in good health (CMV status not recorded). Some clones in this sample may be carry-over from other donors' samples. The sample in question was CD8+ T cells from cultured PBMCs, obtained from culture after CMV antigen stimulation.

Here the CDR3 reads CASSLYQKAGTENTEAFF. The CDR3 DNA sequence: TGTGCCAGCAGCTTATATCAAAAGGCCGGGACAGAGAACACTGAAGCTTTCTTT. V and J are TRBV7-8 and TRBJ1-1, with 7 bases aligning to TRBD1. Trimming at V came to 2 bases and at J to 1 base, leaving 13 bases not matched to a gene. The CDR3 loop spans 18 amino acids. Germline CDR1 is SGHVS and CDR2 is FQNEAQ.